Below are 6 T cell receptor beta chains sequenced from a single sample in a study of cytomegalovirus exposure and HLA in healthy donors (TCRdb year 2017). The library was generated by the immunoSEQ multiplex PCR assay. In TCRdb, the immuneACCESS table is reduced to in-frame sequences with V and J assigned. These tables do not hold every clone; where another copy was compared, an unresolved V gene accounts for under half, and the others remain unexplained. The sample data list fewer than 350,000 clones, and roughly 90% of these were observed just once. Over 0.85% of the sample is in the top ten clones. Material for sequencing was PBMCs. These receptors were obtained from a young woman in good health and CMV-seronegative.

A word on this clone: This may come from a read error, since a much larger clone is one base off. This chain connects TRBV11-2 to TRBJ1-5; TRBD1 is a possible D gene (6 bases). CDR3 length equals 12 residues. V was clipped by 5 bases and J by 7 bases, with 9 bases between them. CDR1 and CDR2 from the germline V gene are SGHAT and FQNNGV. CDR3 in amino acids: CASSQQGQPQHF. The CDR3 DNA follows: TGTGCCAGCAGCCAACAGGGACAGCCCCAGCATTTT. Together with reference TRBV11-2 and TRBJ1-5, the CDR3 gives the full variable domain: EAGVAQSPRYKIIEKRQSVAFWCNPISGHATLYWYQQILGQGPKLLIQFQNNGVVDDSQLPKDRFSAERLKGVDSTLKIQPAKLEDSAVYLCASSQQGQPQHFGDGTRLSIL.

The chain carries TRBV9 and TRBJ2-7, with TRBD1 as a possible D gene (6 bases). V shed 4 bases and J shed 4 bases, with 15 bases lying between them. The CDR3 spans 14 residues. Germline assignment: CDR1 SGDLS and CDR2 YYNGEE. The CDR3 DNA sequence: TGTGCCAGCAGCCCCATCCTTGACAGGTACGAGCAGTACTTC. Translated: CASSPILDRYEQYF.

V and J are TRBV30 and TRBJ2-7, with a weak D call TRBD2 (5 bases). The CDR3 covers 13 residues. Trimming left V 0 bases short and J 3 bases short, with 9 bases between. The germline CDR1 and CDR2 sequences are GTSNPN and SVGIG (reference sequence). CDR3 protein: CAWSVLGFYEQYF. The CDR3 bases are TGTGCCTGGAGTGTACTAGGGTTCTACGAGCAGTACTTC.

The chain links TRBV28 to TRBJ1-5; D possibly corresponds to TRBD1 (6 bases). Germline V lookup: CDR1 MDHEN, CDR2 SYDVKM. The CDR3 is 12 amino acids. Between the trimmed V and J ends, which lost 10 bases and 7 bases, there was a span of 14 bases. CDR3 bases: TGTGCCATCAGGACAGCAGTCCAGCCCCAGCATTTT. It is translated as CAIRTAVQPQHF.

The rearrangement joins TRBV11-2 to TRBJ2-7, with D perhaps TRBD2 (7 bases). V lost 2 bases and J lost 3, with 20 bases in between. CDR1 and CDR2 from the germline V gene are SGHAT and FQNNGV. This CDR3 region has 17 residues. CDR3 region: CASSLWPGTTGGYEQYF. The CDR3 DNA reads as TGTGCCAGCAGCTTATGGCCAGGGACAACGGGGGGCTACGAGCAGTACTTC.

V is TRBV5-1 and J is TRBJ2-3; 10 positions agree with TRBD2. CDR1 is SGHRS and CDR2 is YFSETQ in the germline V gene. V lost 2 bases to trimming and J lost 5 bases; unmatched junction nucleotides: 5. The CDR3 is 15 residues long. CDR3 amino acids: CASSFLAGVVDTQYF. In DNA, the CDR3 is TGCGCCAGCAGCTTCCTAGCGGGAGTGGTAGATACGCAGTATTTT.